Presented here are 5 T cell receptor beta chains from one specimen sequenced in a study of spatial heterogeneity in lung cancer. The sample's time point: sample taken at primary tumor resection. No cells were sorted before sequencing. The whole RNA sequenced was extracted from tumor, nontumor lung or frozen PBMC. TCRdb used MiXCR to reprocess the 5' RACE reads, holding one entry per CDR3 protein. Here the sample spans under 11,000 distinct CDR3 sequences, roughly 6% being singletons. The sequencing here drew on PBMCs, taken at surgery. These receptor sequences come from a male donor with early-stage non-small cell lung cancer.

This clonotype is medium-sized in the sample. The chain has TRBV28 and TRBJ2-7; D gene uncertain. This CDR3 spans 12 amino acids. The germline gives CDR1 MDHEN, CDR2 SYDVKM. V lost 4 bases to trimming and J lost 0 bases, with 4 bases between them. The CDR3 here is CASSYSSYEQYF. CDR3 coding DNA: TGTGCCAGCAGTTACAGCTCCTACGAGCAGTACTTC.

This clonotype is classed as medium-sized. V and J are TRBV18 and TRBJ1-3; D is unclear. Germline lookup yields CDR1 KGHSH and CDR2 LQKENI. Trimming pared 1 base from V and 8 bases from J, leaving 9 bases between. CDR3 length: 13 amino acids. The CDR3 sequence is CASSPQEGDTIYF. CDR3 nucleotide sequence: TGTGCCAGCTCACCACAGGAAGGAGACACCATATATTTT.

The sample holds many counts of this clonotype. J is TRBJ2-7 and V is TRBV6-2 or TRBV6-3; D ambiguous. V lost 6 bases, J lost 5 bases, and 11 bases lay in between. The CDR3 length is 12 residues. Germline assignment: CDR1 MNHEY and CDR2 SVGEGT. In DNA form, the CDR3 reads TGTGCCAGCAGCTCCCTGAGCGACGAGCAGTACTTC. Translated: CASSSLSDEQYF.

Only a few counts were recorded for this clonotype. The V and J genes are TRBV20-1 and TRBJ2-3; D is uncertain. Trimming stripped 6 bases from V and 6 bases from J, with 10 bases between. Germline V gene data show CDR1 as DFQATT and CDR2 as SNEGSKA (reference sequence). This CDR3 is 11 amino acids long. CDR3 bases: TGCAGTGCCCAAAAACAGGATACGCAGTATTTT. This sequence encodes CSAQKQDTQYF.

By proportion, this clonotype is medium-sized (0.01 to 0.1%). V and J are TRBV12-3 or TRBV12-4 and TRBJ2-1; 12 positions agree with TRBD2. Germline trimming cut 3 bases from V and 2 bases from J; bases unmatched to any gene: 2. CDR3 length: 16 residues. The DNA for the CDR3 is TGTGCCAGCAGTTTGACTAGCGGGGGCCCCTACAATGAGCAGTTCTTC. Amino acid sequence: CASSLTSGGPYNEQFF.